The 31 T cell receptor beta chains below were found in one sample sequenced in a study of radiotherapy plus CTLA-4 blockade in lung cancer. Repertoires were generated with immunoSEQ multiplex PCR, while TCRdb's copy carries only in-frame clones and drops some. The sample has approximately 28,000 clones, approximately 77% seen once. Sequenced here: peripheral blood, sampled from a patient treated with radiotherapy plus ipilimumab. The receptor set was obtained from a human donor with non-small cell lung cancer that progressed on radiotherapy plus ipilimumab.

The J gene is TRBJ1-2, the V gene TRBV7-8; maybe TRBD1 (5 bases). The CDR3 sequence is 16 residues long. CDR1 and CDR2 from the germline V gene are SGHVS and FQNEAQ. Trimming removed 2 bases at V and 3 bases at J, with 16 bases between. The DNA for the CDR3 is TGTGCCAGCAGCTTAATAGTAGGGGATTTACACTATGGCTACACCTTC. Its protein product is CASSLIVGDLHYGYTF.

This chain links TRBV5-6 with TRBJ2-5, with a possible D match to TRBD1 (7 bases). CDR1 is SGHDT and CDR2 is YYEEEE in the germline V gene. There are 17 residues in the CDR3. V gave up 3 bases and J gave up 3 bases, with 21 bases separating them. CDR3 DNA sequence: TGTGCCAGCAGCTCAGGGACGGGCAGGGGGGTCGAAGAGACCCAGTACTTC. This translates into CASSSGTGRGVEETQYF.

The chain recombines TRBV2 with TRBJ1-4; possible D gene TRBD1, 5 bases. CDR3 length equals 12 residues. V was cut by 6 bases and J by 10 bases, with 12 bases left in between. The germline CDR1 and CDR2 sequences are SNHLY and FYNNEI. The CDR3: CASSARDGKLFF. Written as DNA, the CDR3 is TGTGCCAGCAGCGCGAGGGACGGAAAACTGTTTTTT.

The J gene is TRBJ2-2, the V gene TRBV6-5; possible D gene TRBD1, 5 bases. CDR1 MNHEY and CDR2 SVGAGI come from the germline V gene. The CDR3 has 13 amino acids. Between the trimmed V and J ends, which lost 5 bases and 6 bases, there was a span of 10 bases. The CDR3, as DNA: TGTGCCAGCAGTGGGGCATACCCCGGGGAGCTGTTTTTT. This encodes CASSGAYPGELFF.

The chain recombines TRBV15 with TRBJ1-1; D perhaps matches TRBD1 (6 bases). Germline CDR1 reads LNHNV; CDR2 reads YYDKDF (reference sequence). The V and J ends lost 5 bases and 0 bases respectively, with 10 bases between them. The CDR3 runs 14 residues. CDR3 sequence reads: CATSEGVMNTEAFF. DNA for the CDR3: TGTGCCACCAGCGAGGGGGTTATGAACACTGAAGCTTTCTTT.

The rearrangement links TRBV7-9 to TRBJ1-1, with no clear D. The CDR3 length is 14 residues. Trimming pared 5 bases from V and 1 base from J, leaving 11 bases between. Germline assignment: CDR1 SEHNR and CDR2 FQNEAQ (reference sequence). Written as DNA, the CDR3 is TGTGCCAGCAGCCAAAAGTGGGCGAACACTGAAGCTTTCTTT. Translated, it gives CASSQKWANTEAFF.

This clone has only one observation. One end of the junction varies from germline; a read error may be responsible. The sample carries other DNA sequences with the same CDR3. This chain connects TRBV15 to TRBJ2-4; 7 nucleotides align to TRBD1. CDR3 length equals 15 residues. CDR1 and CDR2 (germline): LNHNV, YYDKDF (reference sequence). CDR3 in amino acids: CATSGDRVTKNIQYF. Here the CDR3 DNA reads TGTGCTACCAGCGGAGACAGGGTAACCAAAAACATTCAGTACTTC.

This chain links TRBV6-6 with TRBJ1-3, with TRBD1 as a possible D gene (6 bases). Germline CDR1 MNHNY, CDR2 SVGAGI (reference sequence). The germline V and J ends were trimmed by 6 bases and 2 bases, with 11 bases remaining between them. The CDR3 totals 14 residues. The CDR3 coding sequence is TGTGCCAGCAGACAAAACAGGGCTGGAAACACCATATATTTT. Its translation: CASRQNRAGNTIYF.

The chain couples TRBV27 to TRBJ2-5, with 7 bases identical to TRBD2. There are 17 residues in the CDR3. Unmatched junction bases numbered 9, after V lost 1 base and J lost 1 base. CDR1 is MNHEY and CDR2 is SMNVEV in the germline V gene (reference sequence). The CDR3 reads CASSLLPRKRGQETQYF. The CDR3 nucleotides read TGTGCCAGCAGTTTATTGCCCCGAAAGCGGGGCCAAGAGACCCAGTACTTC.

The rearrangement joins TRBV27 to TRBJ2-5; 8 nucleotides agree with TRBD1. Germline CDR1 reads MNHEY; CDR2 reads SMNVEV (reference sequence). Trimming took 2 bases from V and 0 from J; bases not matched to a gene: 20. The length of the CDR3 is 21 residues. The CDR3 spells CASSLKVNFDRGNPYQETQYF. DNA of the CDR3: TGTGCCAGCAGTTTAAAGGTTAACTTCGACAGGGGAAACCCCTACCAAGAGACCCAGTACTTC.

The V call is TRBV28, the J call TRBJ1-1; no reliable D call. Germline loops: CDR1 MDHEN, CDR2 SYDVKM. V lost 3 bases and J lost 11, with 10 bases in between. The CDR3 totals 11 residues. CDR3 in DNA: TGTGCCAGCAGTTTTGGGAACGCGGCTTTCTTT. Translating it yields CASSFGNAAFF.

This chain uses TRBV6-5 with TRBJ1-2; TRBD1 might be the D (6 bases). Trimming removed 5 bases from V and 3 bases from J, with 7 bases in between. This CDR3 region has 12 residues. Looked up from germline, CDR1 is MNHEY and CDR2 is SVGAGI. The CDR3, as DNA: TGTGCCAGCAGTCAGGGGTACTATGGCTACACCTTC. This sequence encodes CASSQGYYGYTF.

J is TRBJ2-5 and V is TRBV7-9; D is undetermined. The CDR3 covers 15 residues. The V end lost 4 bases, the J end lost 3 bases, and 15 bases lay between the germline ends. Looked up from germline, CDR1 is SEHNR and CDR2 is FQNEAQ (reference sequence). The CDR3: CASSSPGPRKETQYF. The CDR3 DNA is TGTGCCAGCAGCTCCCCCGGCCCCAGAAAAGAGACCCAGTACTTC.

The V and J genes are TRBV28 and TRBJ2-3, with D hard to call. Germline V lookup: CDR1 MDHEN, CDR2 SYDVKM. Trimming left V 5 bases short and J 4 bases short, with 4 bases between. This CDR3 comprises 11 residues. The CDR3 sequence is CASSLSDTQYF. The CDR3 DNA reads as TGTGCCAGCAGTCTATCAGATACGCAGTATTTT.

The chain carries TRBV2 and TRBJ2-1; 8 bases fit TRBD2. Germline V lookup: CDR1 SNHLY, CDR2 FYNNEI. V was pared by 6 bases and J by 4 bases, with 11 bases of the junction left unmatched. The CDR3 extends over 16 amino acids. The CDR3 protein is CASSVTPGLGYNEQFF. CDR3 DNA: TGTGCCAGCAGCGTCACACCGGGACTAGGATACAATGAGCAGTTCTTC.

The genes are TRBV9 and TRBJ2-2; D is perhaps TRBD2 (6 bases). V was clipped by 6 bases and J by 2 bases, with 17 bases between them. This CDR3 is 16 amino acids long. Germline V gene sequence: CDR1 SGDLS, CDR2 YYNGEE. The CDR3 spells CASTPRAGLNTGELFF. The CDR3 DNA sequence: TGTGCCAGCACCCCCAGGGCGGGGCTTAACACCGGGGAGCTGTTTTTT.

The J gene is TRBJ1-2, the V gene TRBV7-9; weak D call: TRBD1 (6 bases). CDR1 and CDR2 (germline): SEHNR, FQNEAQ (reference sequence). CDR3 length: 13 amino acids. V gave up 8 bases and J gave up 1 base, with 11 bases separating them. CDR3: CASETGLNYGYTF. Here the CDR3 DNA reads TGTGCCAGCGAGACAGGCCTTAACTATGGCTACACCTTC. The complete variable domain, with remaining parts taken from reference TRBV7-9 and TRBJ1-2, reads DTGVSQNPRHKITKRGQNVTFRCDPISEHNRLYWYRQTLGQGPEFLTYFQNEAQLEKSRLLSDRFSAERPKGSFSTLEIQRTEQGDSAMYLCASETGLNYGYTFGSGTRLTVV.

This chain links TRBV6-4 with TRBJ1-1; TRBD1 aligns across 8 bases. This CDR3 spans 13 amino acids. Trimming at V came to 6 bases and at J to 6 bases, leaving 6 bases not matched to a gene. CDR1 MRHNA and CDR2 SNTAGT come from the germline V gene. The CDR3 sequence is CASSPTGGAEAFF. CDR3 sequence (DNA): TGTGCCAGCAGCCCCACAGGGGGTGCTGAAGCTTTCTTT.

The gene calls are TRBV7-2 and TRBJ1-6; the D is unclear. The length of the CDR3 is 15 residues. Germline CDR1 SGHTA, CDR2 FQGNSA. The ends were cut back, 0 bases at V and 7 bases at J, with 10 bases in the middle. The chain's CDR3 is CASSLAPGNNSPLHF. Here the CDR3 DNA reads TGTGCCAGCAGCTTAGCCCCGGGAAACAATTCACCCCTCCACTTT.

The chain employs TRBV28 and TRBJ2-6, with 7 bases fitting TRBD1. This CDR3 contains 17 residues. Trimming took 6 bases from V and 0 from J; bases not matched to a gene: 8. CDR1 MDHEN and CDR2 SYDVKM come from the germline V gene. This chain's CDR3 is CASRPGGDFSGANVLTF. DNA for the CDR3: TGTGCCAGCAGGCCAGGGGGTGATTTCTCTGGGGCCAACGTCCTGACTTTC.

This chain uses TRBV5-4 with TRBJ2-1; weak D call: TRBD1 (6 bases). This CDR3 contains 17 residues. Trimming took off 4 bases at V and 0 bases at J, with 17 bases between the two ends. CDR1 and CDR2 from the germline V gene are SGHNT and YYREEE (reference sequence). CDR3: CASSSSRGSGSYNEQFF. CDR3 nucleotides: TGTGCCAGCAGCAGCTCCAGGGGATCGGGCTCCTACAATGAGCAGTTCTTC.

The CDR3 nucleotides are TGTGCCAGCAGCTTACGGCCCCCGGCCTCTGGAAACACCATATATTTT. Amino acids: CASSLRPPASGNTIYF. The chain combines TRBV7-2 with TRBJ1-3, with D uncertain. The CDR3 runs to 16 residues. Between the trimmed V and J ends, which lost 2 bases and 0 bases, there was a span of 11 bases. CDR1 is SGHTA and CDR2 is FQGNSA in the germline V gene.

V is TRBV28 and J is TRBJ1-3; D is undetermined. The V end was cut by 7 bases, the J end by 5 bases, with 9 bases between. The CDR3 has 12 amino acids. Germline V gives CDR1 MDHEN, CDR2 SYDVKM. CDR3: CASNGIRNTIYF. CDR3 nucleotides: TGTGCCAGCAATGGGATACGAAACACCATATATTTT.

The genes are TRBV9 and TRBJ2-3, with D unresolved. The CDR3 is 15 amino acids. Germline V gene data show CDR1 as SGDLS and CDR2 as YYNGEE. The V end was cut by 0 bases, the J end by 2 bases, with 10 bases between. CDR3: CASSVVPQNTDTQYF. CDR3 DNA sequence: TGTGCCAGCAGCGTAGTCCCGCAGAACACAGATACGCAGTATTTT.

The chain links TRBV7-6 to TRBJ1-1, with unresolved D. The CDR3 is made up of 13 amino acids. Germline V CDR1 and CDR2: SGHVS, FNYEAQ. Trimming cost V 2 bases and J 10 bases, with 14 bases left between them. The CDR3 DNA sequence: TGTGCCAGCAGCTTAACTGAGGGCCGTGCAGCTTTCTTT. It translates to CASSLTEGRAAFF. Supplemented by reference TRBV7-6 and TRBJ1-1, the full variable domain reads GAGVSQSPRYKVTKRGQDVALRCDPISGHVSLYWYRQALGQGPEFLTYFNYEAQQDKSGLPNDRFSAERPEGSISTLTIQRTEQRDSAMYRCASSLTEGRAAFFGQGTRLTVV.

This clone has a single count. The rearrangement uses TRBV27 and TRBJ2-7; 8 bases agree with TRBD1. CDR1 is MNHEY and CDR2 is SMNVEV in the germline V gene (reference sequence). The CDR3 runs 16 residues. The junction had 9 bases not matched to a gene; V was cut back by 4 bases and J by 1 base. The CDR3 spells CASSSSQGEMSYEQYF. CDR3 nucleotide sequence: TGTGCCAGCAGTTCCTCACAGGGGGAGATGTCCTACGAGCAGTACTTC.

V usage is TRBV29-1 and J usage is TRBJ1-1; a possible D gene is TRBD1 (5 bases). Germline assignment: CDR1 SQVTM and CDR2 ANQGSEA. The germline V and J ends were trimmed by 7 bases and 0 bases, with 12 bases remaining between them. The CDR3 is 13 residues long. In DNA, the CDR3 is TGCAGCGCCTCGGACATCATGAACACTGAAGCTTTCTTT. Residues: CSASDIMNTEAFF. Full variable domain (remainder filled in from reference TRBV29-1 and TRBJ1-1): SAVISQKPSRDICQRGTSLTIQCQVDSQVTMMFWYRQQPGQSLTLIATANQGSEATYESGFVIDKFPISRPNLTFSTLTVSNMSPEDSSIYLCSASDIMNTEAFFGQGTRLTVV.

The V and J genes are TRBV27 and TRBJ1-5; perhaps TRBD1 as D (6 bases). This CDR3 comprises 14 residues. V lost 5 bases and J lost 7, with 15 bases in between. CDR1 and CDR2 from the germline V gene are MNHEY and SMNVEV (reference sequence). The DNA of the CDR3 is TGTGCCAGCAGTCTTGGGGGGGCAGGGCAGCCCCAGCATTTT. Translation gives CASSLGGAGQPQHF.

This chain uses TRBV7-3 with TRBJ1-1, with 8 bases matching TRBD1. CDR1 is SGHTA and CDR2 is FQGTGA in the germline V gene. The CDR3 length is 14 residues. The V and J ends lost 5 bases and 1 base, in that order; junction bases with no gene match: 3. The CDR3 nucleotides are TGTGCCAGCAGCCCGGACAGGGCGAACACTGAAGCTTTCTTT. Translating it yields CASSPDRANTEAFF.

This chain links TRBV5-5 with TRBJ1-3, with no clear D. The germline V and J ends were trimmed by 5 bases and 0 bases, with 12 bases remaining between them. Germline lookup yields CDR1 SGHKS and CDR2 YYEKEE (reference sequence). The CDR3 contains 15 residues. The CDR3 sequence is CASSSDPSSGNTIYF. The CDR3 nucleotides read TGTGCCAGCAGTTCGGACCCAAGCTCTGGAAACACCATATATTTT.

The genes are TRBV18 and TRBJ2-2; TRBD1 matches at 7 bases. The J segment lost 5 bases and the V segment lost 1 base, leaving 4 bases of the junction unmatched. The CDR3 is made up of 15 amino acids. In germline, CDR1 is KGHSH, CDR2 LQKENI. DNA of the CDR3: TGTGCCAGCTCACCACTGACAGGGCGAACCGGGGAGCTGTTTTTT. This translates into CASSPLTGRTGELFF. Filled out from reference TRBV18 and TRBJ2-2, the complete variable domain reads NAGVMQNPRHLVRRRGQEARLRCSPMKGHSHVYWYRQLPEEGLKFMVYLQKENIIDESGMPKERFSAEFPKEGPSILRIQQVVRGDSAAYFCASSPLTGRTGELFFGEGSRLTVL.